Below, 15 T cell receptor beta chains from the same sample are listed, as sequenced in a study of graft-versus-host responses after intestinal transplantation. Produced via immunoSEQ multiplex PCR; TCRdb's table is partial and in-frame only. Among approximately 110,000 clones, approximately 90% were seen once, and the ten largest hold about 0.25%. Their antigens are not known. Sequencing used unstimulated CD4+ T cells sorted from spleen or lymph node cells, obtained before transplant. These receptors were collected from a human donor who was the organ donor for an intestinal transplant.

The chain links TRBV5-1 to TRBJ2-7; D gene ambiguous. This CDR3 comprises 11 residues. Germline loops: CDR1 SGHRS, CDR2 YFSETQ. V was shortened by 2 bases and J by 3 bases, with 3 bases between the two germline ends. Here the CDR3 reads CASSFRYEQYF. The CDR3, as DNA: TGCGCCAGCAGCTTCCGCTACGAGCAGTACTTC. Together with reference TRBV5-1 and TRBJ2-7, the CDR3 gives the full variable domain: KAGVTQTPRYLIKTRGQQVTLSCSPISGHRSVSWYQQTPGQGLQFLFEYFSETQRNKGNFPGRFSGRQFSNSRSEMNVSTLELGDSALYLCASSFRYEQYFGPGTRLTVT.

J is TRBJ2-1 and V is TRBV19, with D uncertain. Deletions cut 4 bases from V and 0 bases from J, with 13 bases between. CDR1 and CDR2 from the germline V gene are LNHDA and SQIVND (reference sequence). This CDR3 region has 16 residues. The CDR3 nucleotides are TGTGCCAGTAGTAGTAGGGCGGCAAGCTCCTACAATGAGCAGTTCTTC. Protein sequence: CASSSRAASSYNEQFF.

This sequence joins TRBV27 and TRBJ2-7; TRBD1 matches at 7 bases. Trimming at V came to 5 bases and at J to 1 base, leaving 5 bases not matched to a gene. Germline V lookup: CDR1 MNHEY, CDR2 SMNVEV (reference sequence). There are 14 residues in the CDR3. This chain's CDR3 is CASSRGTDSYEQYF. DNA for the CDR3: TGTGCCAGCAGTAGGGGGACAGATTCCTACGAGCAGTACTTC.

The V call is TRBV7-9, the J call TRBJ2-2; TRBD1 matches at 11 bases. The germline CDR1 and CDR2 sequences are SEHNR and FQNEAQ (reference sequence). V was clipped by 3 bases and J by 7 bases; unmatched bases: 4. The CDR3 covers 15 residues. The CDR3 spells CASSLDRGQVGELFF. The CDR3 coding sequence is TGTGCCAGCAGCTTGGACAGGGGGCAGGTCGGGGAGCTGTTTTTT.

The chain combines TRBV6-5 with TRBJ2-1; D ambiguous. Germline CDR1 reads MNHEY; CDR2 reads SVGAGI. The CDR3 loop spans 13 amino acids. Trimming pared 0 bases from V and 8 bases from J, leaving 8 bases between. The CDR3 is CASSYSYADEQFF. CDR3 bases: TGTGCCAGCAGTTACTCGTATGCGGATGAGCAGTTCTTC.

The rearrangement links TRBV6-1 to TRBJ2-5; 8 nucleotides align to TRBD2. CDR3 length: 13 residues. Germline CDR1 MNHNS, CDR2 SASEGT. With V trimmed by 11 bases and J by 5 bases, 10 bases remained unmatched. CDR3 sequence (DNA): TGTGCCTCTCGGGCGGGAGGCGGGGAGACCCAGTACTTC. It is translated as CASRAGGGETQYF.

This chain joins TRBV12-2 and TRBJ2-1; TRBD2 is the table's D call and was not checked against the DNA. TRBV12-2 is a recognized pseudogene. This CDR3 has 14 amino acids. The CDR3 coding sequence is TGTGCAAGTCGCCCGGGACTAGCTGACCATGAGCAGTTCTTC. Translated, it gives CASRPGLADHEQFF.

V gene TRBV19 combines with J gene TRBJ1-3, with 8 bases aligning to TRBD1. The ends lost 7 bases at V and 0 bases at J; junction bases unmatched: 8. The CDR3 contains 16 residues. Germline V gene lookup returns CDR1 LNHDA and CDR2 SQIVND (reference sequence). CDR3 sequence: CASTNAGQGSGNTIYF. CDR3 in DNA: TGTGCCAGTACCAACGCCGGACAGGGCTCTGGAAACACCATATATTTT.

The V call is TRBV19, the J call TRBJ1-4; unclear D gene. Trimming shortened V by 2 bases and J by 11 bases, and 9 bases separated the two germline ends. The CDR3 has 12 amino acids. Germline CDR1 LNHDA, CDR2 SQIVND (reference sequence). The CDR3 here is CASSILLGKLFF. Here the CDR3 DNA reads TGTGCCAGTAGTATACTTCTTGGGAAACTGTTTTTT.

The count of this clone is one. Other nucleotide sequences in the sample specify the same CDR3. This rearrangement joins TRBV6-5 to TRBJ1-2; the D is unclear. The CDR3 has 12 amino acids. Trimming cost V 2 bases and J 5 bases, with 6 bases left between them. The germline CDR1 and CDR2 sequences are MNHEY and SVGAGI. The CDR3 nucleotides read TGTGCCAGCAGTTACGGAGGGTATGGCTACACCTTC. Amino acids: CASSYGGYGYTF.

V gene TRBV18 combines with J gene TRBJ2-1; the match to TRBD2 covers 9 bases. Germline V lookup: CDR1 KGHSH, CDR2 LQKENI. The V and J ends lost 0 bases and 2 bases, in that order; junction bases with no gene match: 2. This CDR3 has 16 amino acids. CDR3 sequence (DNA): TGTGCCAGCTCACCACCAGGCGGGGGGGCCTACAATGAGCAGTTCTTC. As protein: CASSPPGGGAYNEQFF.

In nucleotides, the CDR3 is TGTGCCAGTAGTATTCCGGGCCGATCCTACGAGCAGTACTTC. Translation gives CASSIPGRSYEQYF. The chain is built from TRBV19 and TRBJ2-5; D gene uncertain. The J call may be wrong; the DNA end is better matched by TRBJ2-7. CDR1 is LNHDA and CDR2 is SQIVND in the germline V gene (reference sequence). The CDR3 length is 14 residues.

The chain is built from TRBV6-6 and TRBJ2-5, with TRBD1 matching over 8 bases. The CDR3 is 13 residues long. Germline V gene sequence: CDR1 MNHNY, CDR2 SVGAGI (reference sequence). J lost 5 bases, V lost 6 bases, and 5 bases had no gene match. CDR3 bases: TGTGCCAGCAGCACGGACAGGGAGGAGACCCAGTACTTC. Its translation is CASSTDREETQYF.

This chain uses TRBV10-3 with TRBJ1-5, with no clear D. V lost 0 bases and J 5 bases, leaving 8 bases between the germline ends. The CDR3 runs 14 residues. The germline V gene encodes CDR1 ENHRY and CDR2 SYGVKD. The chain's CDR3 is CAISESIGDQPQHF. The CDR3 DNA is TGTGCCATCAGTGAGTCGATTGGGGATCAGCCCCAGCATTTT.

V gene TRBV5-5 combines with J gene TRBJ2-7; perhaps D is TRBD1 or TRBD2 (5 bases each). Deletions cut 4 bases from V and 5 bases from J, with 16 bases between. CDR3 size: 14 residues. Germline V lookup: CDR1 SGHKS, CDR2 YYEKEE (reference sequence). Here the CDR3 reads CASSAGWGSHEQYF. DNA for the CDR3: TGTGCCAGCAGCGCCGGGTGGGGGTCCCACGAGCAGTACTTC.